The 30 T cell receptor beta chains below were found in one sample sequenced in a study of identical twins. TCRdb ran MiXCR on the 5' RACE reads and lists one entry per CDR3 protein. The sample yields over 250,000 distinct CDR3 sequences, 8.5% to 9.5% seen once. This sample was also put to use in a study of yellow fever vaccine responses in identical twins.

Sequencing was done on a sample of CD8+ T cells sorted from blood. The receptors were gathered from a woman younger than 30 in good health.

In this sample, this clonotype turned up many times. V and J are TRBV2 and TRBJ2-3, with unresolved D. The CDR3 totals 11 residues. The germline V and J ends were trimmed by 6 bases and 6 bases, with 7 bases remaining between them. Germline lookup yields CDR1 SNHLY and CDR2 FYNNEI. CDR3 nucleotides: TGTGCCAGCAGAACACGGGATACGCAGTATTTT. This codes for CASRTRDTQYF.

The V call is TRBV28, the J call TRBJ2-5; 8 bases match TRBD2. The germline CDR1 and CDR2 sequences are MDHEN and SYDVKM. CDR3 length: 16 amino acids. The V segment lost 6 bases and the J segment 2 bases; nucleotides outside the gene matches: 11. CDR3 protein: CASRPLGGEDQETQYF. CDR3 coding DNA: TGTGCCAGCAGGCCCCTCGGGGGGGAGGATCAAGAGACCCAGTACTTC.

This chain links TRBV4-2 with TRBJ2-3, with D perhaps being TRBD1 or TRBD2 (5 bases each). V was trimmed by 0 bases and J by 3 bases, leaving 19 bases between them. The CDR3 has 18 amino acids. Per the germline V gene, CDR1 is LGHNA and CDR2 is YNFKEQ. The CDR3 sequence is CASSQDPGSYGGTDTQYF. As DNA, the CDR3 is TGTGCCAGCAGCCAAGATCCAGGGTCCTATGGGGGAACAGATACGCAGTATTTT.

This clonotype was counted only a few times. The V and J genes are TRBV2 and TRBJ2-6; TRBD2 matches 7 bases. The CDR3 covers 14 residues. Trimming took 6 bases from V and 2 from J; bases not matched to a gene: 1. Germline CDR1 and CDR2: SNHLY and FYNNEI. The CDR3 DNA is TGTGCCAGCAGGGGGGGGACTGGGGCCAACGTCCTGACTTTC. Protein sequence: CASRGGTGANVLTF.

This clonotype appeared a few times. V gene TRBV10-3 combines with J gene TRBJ1-4; weak D call: TRBD1 (5 bases). Germline V gene sequence: CDR1 ENHRY, CDR2 SYGVKD. With 0 bases removed from V and 4 bases from J, the gap between germline ends came to 15 bases. The length of the CDR3 is 17 residues. The CDR3 spells CAISESMGDSGNEKLFF. Here the CDR3 DNA reads TGTGCCATCAGTGAGTCGATGGGGGATAGTGGTAATGAAAAACTGTTTTTT.

This clonotype has at least ten counts. The gene calls are TRBV6-1 and TRBJ1-2, with D maybe TRBD1 (5 bases). In germline, CDR1 is MNHNS, CDR2 SASEGT. This CDR3 is 13 amino acids long. Trimming left V 7 bases short and J 0 bases short, with 9 bases between. The CDR3 DNA follows: TGTGCCAGCAAGTCAGGGACTAACTATGGCTACACCTTC. Protein product: CASKSGTNYGYTF.

This clonotype was observed many times. The J gene is TRBJ2-5, the V gene TRBV25-1, with 10 bases aligning to TRBD1. V lost 4 bases and J lost 4; bases outside the gene matches: 6. CDR1 is MGHDK and CDR2 is SYGVNS in the germline V gene. The CDR3 has 15 amino acids. This CDR3 is CASSAGQGPGETQYF. The CDR3 DNA is TGTGCCAGCAGTGCGGGACAGGGGCCTGGAGAGACCCAGTACTTC.

There are many counts of this clonotype. This chain uses TRBV20-1 with TRBJ2-1; 8 bases match TRBD1. This CDR3 is built from 13 residues. CDR1 and CDR2 from the germline V gene are DFQATT and SNEGSKA (reference sequence). The V segment lost 5 bases and the J segment 6 bases; nucleotides outside the gene matches: 6. This CDR3 is CSAPIDRGNEQFF. CDR3 bases: TGCAGTGCTCCTATTGACAGGGGCAATGAGCAGTTCTTC.

In this sample, this clonotype turned up many times. The V gene is TRBV3-1, the J gene TRBJ2-2; D not resolved. V gave up 5 bases and J gave up 8 bases, with 6 bases separating them. Germline CDR1 reads LGHDT; CDR2 reads YNNKEL (reference sequence). This CDR3 has 11 amino acids. The CDR3 sequence: CASSTWGELFF. CDR3 DNA: TGTGCCAGCAGCACATGGGGGGAGCTGTTTTTT.

This clonotype was detected many times. The rearrangement uses TRBV7-9 and TRBJ2-1; 9 bases fit TRBD2. This CDR3 has 17 residues. V gave up 3 bases and J gave up 7 bases; unmatched junction bases: 13. Germline V lookup: CDR1 SEHNR, CDR2 FQNEAQ (reference sequence). CDR3 protein: CASSFGGLAGLANEQFF. The CDR3 nucleotides are TGTGCCAGCAGCTTTGGGGGGCTAGCGGGATTGGCGAATGAGCAGTTCTTC.

This clonotype was detected ten times or more. This chain uses TRBV9 with TRBJ1-1, with D perhaps TRBD1 (6 bases). The CDR3 has 14 amino acids. Per the germline V gene, CDR1 is SGDLS and CDR2 is YYNGEE. Trimming left V 4 bases short and J 2 bases short, with 12 bases between. The CDR3, as DNA: TGTGCCAGCAGCCCTTCGGGGACAAACACTGAAGCTTTCTTT. This encodes CASSPSGTNTEAFF.

The chain carries TRBV12-3 or TRBV12-4 and TRBJ2-7; D is unclear. This CDR3 is built from 12 residues. With 7 bases removed from V and 3 bases from J, the gap between germline ends came to 10 bases. CDR3 in amino acids: CASTSTGYEQYF. The CDR3, as DNA: TGTGCCAGCACAAGTACGGGCTACGAGCAGTACTTC.

This clonotype was seen only a few times. CDR3 sequence reads: CASSRPGNQPQHF. In nucleotides, the CDR3 is TGTGCCAGCAGCCGACCGGGCAATCAGCCCCAGCATTTT. The chain uses TRBV12-3 or TRBV12-4 and TRBJ1-5; D not resolved. The CDR3 consists of 13 residues. The V end was cut by 6 bases, the J end by 2 bases, with 8 bases between.

This clonotype has at least ten counts. The J gene is TRBJ2-2, the V gene TRBV12-3 or TRBV12-4; 13 nucleotides match TRBD2. V was clipped by 6 bases and J by 6 bases; unmatched bases: 1. The CDR3 runs 14 residues. Written as DNA, the CDR3 is TGTGCCAGCAGCGGACTAGCGGGAGCCGGGGAGCTGTTTTTT. Its protein is CASSGLAGAGELFF.

In its sample, this clonotype was seen a few times. This chain uses TRBV20-1 with TRBJ2-7, with a possible D match to TRBD2 (5 bases). The V gene's germline CDR1 is DFQATT and CDR2 SNEGSKA (reference sequence). V gave up 6 bases and J gave up 9 bases, with 15 bases separating them. This CDR3 is 11 amino acids long. The CDR3 DNA reads TGCAGTGCGATTACGGACTTGGGGCAGTACTTC. It yields the protein CSAITDLGQYF.

This clonotype was detected only a few times. This chain joins TRBV9 and TRBJ1-6, with D possibly TRBD1 on 5 matching bases. CDR1 and CDR2 from the germline V gene are SGDLS and YYNGEE. The CDR3 loop spans 14 amino acids. V lost 4 bases and J lost 5, with 10 bases in between. The CDR3 DNA reads as TGTGCCAGCAGCCCTCAGGGCGATAATTCACCCCTCCACTTT. Residues: CASSPQGDNSPLHF.

CDR3 nucleotides: TGTGCCAGCAGCCAAGTCGGAGCAGGGGCAGAGACCCAGTACTTC. Its protein is CASSQVGAGAETQYF. This rearrangement joins TRBV14 to TRBJ2-5, with D possibly being TRBD1 (6 bases). This CDR3 is built from 15 residues. V was pared by 1 base and J by 4 bases, with 13 bases between. Germline values: CDR1 SGHDN, CDR2 FVKESK.

This clonotype was detected only a few times. This chain uses TRBV28 with TRBJ2-7; TRBD2 aligns across 12 bases. The CDR3 is 17 residues long. V was clipped by 1 base and J by 0 bases; unmatched bases: 4. The germline gives CDR1 MDHEN, CDR2 SYDVKM. The CDR3 sequence: CASSLLLAGGSSYEQYF. The CDR3 DNA follows: TGTGCCAGCAGTTTATTGCTAGCGGGAGGGTCCTCCTACGAGCAGTACTTC.

This clonotype was detected ten times or more. CDR3 in amino acids: CASSCGTVGPQHF. CDR3 coding DNA: TGTGCCAGCAGTTGCGGCACCGTGGGGCCCCAGCATTTT. The chain uses TRBV12-3 or TRBV12-4 and TRBJ1-5; D is unresolved. The CDR3 is 13 amino acids. V lost 4 bases and J lost 9, with 13 bases in between.

This clonotype occurred a few times. The V call is TRBV7-9, the J call TRBJ2-3, with TRBD2 matching over 7 bases. The length of the CDR3 is 14 residues. V trimming: 5 bases; J trimming: 4 bases; junction bases outside the gene matches: 6. Germline V gene sequence: CDR1 SEHNR, CDR2 FQNEAQ (reference sequence). The CDR3 is CASSPTSRPDTQYF. The CDR3, as DNA: TGTGCCAGCAGCCCGACTAGCAGGCCAGATACGCAGTATTTT.

The J gene is TRBJ2-7, the V gene TRBV20-1; 9 bases fit TRBD1. V shed 3 bases, J shed 0 bases, and the junction held 21 bases outside the gene matches. The CDR3 is made up of 20 amino acids. Per the germline V gene, CDR1 is DFQATT and CDR2 is SNEGSKA (reference sequence). The CDR3 loop reads CSASPWSSGQGHRSSYEQYF. The CDR3 nucleotides are TGCAGTGCTAGCCCCTGGTCGTCGGGACAGGGTCACAGGAGCTCCTACGAGCAGTACTTC.

This clonotype has at least ten counts. The CDR3 DNA reads TGTGCCAGCAGCCAAGGGGAAATCACGCAGTATTTT. Translation: CASSQGEITQYF. The rearrangement links TRBV7-9 to TRBJ2-3; TRBD1 might be the D (5 bases). The CDR3 is 12 amino acids. CDR1 is SEHNR, CDR2 FQNEAQ, per germline (reference sequence). The ends were cut back, 5 bases at V and 9 bases at J, with 12 bases in the middle.

The chain combines TRBV28 with TRBJ2-7, with D maybe TRBD1 (6 bases). V lost 4 bases to trimming and J lost 2 bases, with 12 bases between them. Germline loops: CDR1 MDHEN, CDR2 SYDVKM. The CDR3 is made up of 14 amino acids. The CDR3 region has the DNA TGTGCCAGCAGTTCAACGACAGGACCCTACGAGCAGTACTTC. Its protein is CASSSTTGPYEQYF.

This clonotype was counted at least ten times. The CDR3, as DNA: TGCAGCGTTGAAGAGAGGGGTTCCTACAATGAGCAGTTCTTC. This codes for CSVEERGSYNEQFF. J is TRBJ2-1 and V is TRBV29-1; TRBD1 or TRBD2 may be the D gene (5 bases each). The CDR3 totals 14 residues. Trimming pared 0 bases from V and 1 base from J, leaving 7 bases between. Germline assignment: CDR1 SQVTM and CDR2 ANQGSEA.

This clonotype was recorded at least ten times. J is TRBJ2-7 and V is TRBV7-2; D may be TRBD2 (6 bases). The CDR3 length is 15 residues. V was pared by 1 base and J by 2 bases, with 12 bases between. Per the germline V gene, CDR1 is SGHTA and CDR2 is FQGNSA. The CDR3, as DNA: TGTGCCAGCAGCTTAGACGGGGGTGCACCCTACGAGCAGTACTTC. It codes for CASSLDGGAPYEQYF.

This rearrangement joins TRBV7-6 to TRBJ2-6; D is possibly TRBD1 (6 bases). V was shortened by 0 bases and J by 0 bases, with 12 bases between the two germline ends. This CDR3 comprises 18 residues. The germline gives CDR1 SGHVS, CDR2 FNYEAQ. The CDR3 spells CASSLAGGDLSGANVLTF. The CDR3 DNA is TGTGCCAGCAGCTTAGCAGGGGGTGACCTCTCTGGGGCCAACGTCCTGACTTTC.

This clonotype occurred many times. This chain joins TRBV6-2 or TRBV6-3 and TRBJ1-4; unclear D gene. V dropped 0 bases and J dropped 7 bases, with 3 bases sitting between them. The CDR3 is made up of 12 amino acids. In germline, CDR1 is MNHEY, CDR2 SVGEGT. In nucleotides, the CDR3 is TGTGCCAGCAGTTACTCGATTGAAAAACTGTTTTTT. This gives the protein CASSYSIEKLFF.

This clonotype was found many times. The gene calls are TRBV6-6 and TRBJ1-2; 7 nucleotides agree with TRBD1. Looked up from germline, CDR1 is MNHNY and CDR2 is SVGAGI (reference sequence). V shed 2 bases, J shed 0 bases, and the junction held 6 bases outside the gene matches. CDR3 length equals 16 residues. CDR3 region: CASSYTNRGSNYGYTF. For the CDR3, the DNA is TGTGCCAGCAGTTACACCAACAGGGGTTCTAACTATGGCTACACCTTC.

This clonotype was observed many times. The chain carries TRBV4-3 and TRBJ2-7, with a tentative D call TRBD2 (6 bases). Trimming pared 0 bases from V and 6 bases from J, leaving 12 bases between. CDR1 is LGHNA and CDR2 is YSLEER in the germline V gene. The CDR3 is 14 residues long. For the CDR3, the DNA is TGCGCCAGCAGCCAAGATCGTAGGGAGGTCGAGCAGTACTTC. Its translation: CASSQDRREVEQYF.

The V call is TRBV9, the J call TRBJ2-7, with D possibly matching TRBD1 (6 bases). In germline, CDR1 is SGDLS, CDR2 YYNGEE. The CDR3 spans 16 residues. Between the trimmed V and J ends, which lost 0 bases and 1 base, there was a span of 14 bases. The CDR3 bases are TGTGCCAGCAGCGTAGGTGCGGGCAGGGGTTCCTACGAGCAGTACTTC. It specifies CASSVGAGRGSYEQYF.